This record concerns one TCR beta chain sequence. This sample is drawn from a study of blood T cell repertoires in COVID-19. V was shortened by 9 bases and J by 2 bases, with 16 bases between the two germline ends. The CDR3 contains 15 residues. CDR1 and CDR2 from the germline V gene are LNHDA and SQIVND (reference sequence). In the authors' workflow: Amplified reference gene primers provided the basis for estimating nucleated cell counts. The method was immunoSEQ multiplex PCR; TCRdb's version includes in-frame clones alone and lacks a portion of them. V, J and clone size reflect that table, while D and trimming were determined from the DNA. The data contain about 220,000 clones, about 82% of them seen just once; the ten biggest clones take up about 2.5%.

This clonotype was obtained from a woman aged 70-85 years with COVID-19, enrolled during active disease. Sequencing was performed on peripheral blood. The J gene is TRBJ1-4, the V gene TRBV19, with D maybe TRBD1 (6 bases). The DNA for the CDR3 is TGTGCCAGCTCGGACAGACCTGCTACTAATGAAAAACTGTTTTTT. It is translated as CASSDRPATNEKLFF.